This TCR beta chain was recorded in a study of blood T cell repertoires in COVID-19. At the level of the study: Acute and convalescent COVID-19 specimens originated in the United States, Italy and Spain.

Seattle's cohort entered during active infection and was followed longitudinally. The assay was immunoSEQ multiplex PCR, and TCRdb's table has in-frame clones only and misses some. The data contain 200,000 or so clones, approximately 80% of them singletons. Trimming at V came to 4 bases and at J to 0 bases, leaving 4 bases not matched to a gene. From germline, CDR1 is MNHEY and CDR2 SMNVEV (reference sequence). The CDR3 runs 16 residues. The J gene is TRBJ2-3, the V gene TRBV27, with 10 bases that match TRBD2. The TCR sequence derives from an elderly woman with COVID-19, enrolled during active disease. Sequencing was performed on peripheral blood. CDR3: CASSSWTSGSTDTQYF. The CDR3, as DNA: TGTGCCAGCAGTTCTTGGACTAGCGGTAGCACAGATACGCAGTATTTT.